This paragraph reports one TCR beta chain. Its antigen is currently unknown. This sample was included in a study of OX40 agonist ivuxolimab in advanced cancers. Broader study findings: The antigen specificity of the peripheral T cells (those that were expanded) was not determined. Expansion of clones was among the lowest in partial responders at 0.1-3.0 mg/kg.

Trimming took 1 base from V and 0 from J, leaving 13 bases between them. The CDR3 is made up of 18 amino acids. The V gene's germline CDR1 is MGHRA and CDR2 YSYEKL. Produced via immunoSEQ multiplex PCR; TCRdb's table is partial and in-frame only. Here the sample spans about 37,000 clones, 70% to 85% being singletons. The TCR comes from an adult with an advanced solid tumor such as melanoma, head and neck, liver or kidney cancer. This chain connects TRBV4-1 to TRBJ2-6; no clear D gene. Specimen: CD4+ or CD8+ T cells sorted from blood, collected in a trial of the OX40 agonist ivuxolimab. The CDR3 sequence: CASSQVGDRPSGANVLTF. The CDR3 DNA reads as TGCGCCAGCAGCCAAGTCGGCGATAGACCCTCTGGGGCCAACGTCCTGACTTTC.